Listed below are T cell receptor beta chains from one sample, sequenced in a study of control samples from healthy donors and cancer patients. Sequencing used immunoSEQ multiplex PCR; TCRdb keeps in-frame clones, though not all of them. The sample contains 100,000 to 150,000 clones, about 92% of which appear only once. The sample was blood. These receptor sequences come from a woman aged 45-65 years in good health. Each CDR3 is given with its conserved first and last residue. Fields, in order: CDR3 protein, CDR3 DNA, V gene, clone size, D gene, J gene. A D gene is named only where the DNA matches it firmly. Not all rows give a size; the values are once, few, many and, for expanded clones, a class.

CDR3: CASSMIGPGNTEAFF
DNA: TGTGCCAGTAGTATGATCGGGCCCGGCAACACTGAAGCTTTCTTT
V: TRBV19
size: NA
D: NA
J: TRBJ1-1

CDR3: CASSSRGEQYF
DNA: TGTGCCAGCAGTTCCAGGGGCGAGCAGTACTTC
V: TRBV6-6
size: once
D: NA
J: TRBJ2-7

CDR3: CASNFPGQGVSENTGELFF
DNA: TGTGCCAGCAATTTCCCGGGACAGGGGGTGTCCGAGAACACCGGGGAGCTGTTTTTT
V: TRBV2
size: NA
D: TRBD1
J: TRBJ2-2

CDR3: CASSGGGELFF
DNA: TGTGCCAGCAGTGGGGGCGGGGAGCTGTTTTTT
V: TRBV6-1
size: NA
D: NA
J: TRBJ2-2

CDR3: CASSGRTGTGQPQHF
DNA: TGTGCCAGCAGTGGGCGGACAGGGACGGGTCAGCCCCAGCATTTT
V: TRBV2
size: NA
D: TRBD1
J: TRBJ1-5

CDR3: CAISRGREETQYF
DNA: TGTGCCATCAGCAGGGGGCGGGAGGAGACCCAGTACTTC
V: TRBV10-3
size: NA
D: NA
J: TRBJ2-5

CDR3: CSVEHDYGYTF
DNA: TGCAGCGTTGAACACGACTATGGCTACACCTTC
V: TRBV29-1
size: once
D: NA
J: TRBJ1-2

CDR3: CASSLGVVSEKLFF
DNA: TGTGCCAGTTCCCTCGGAGTGGTTTCAGAAAAACTGTTTTTT
V: TRBV5-5
size: NA
D: NA
J: TRBJ1-4

CDR3: CASSLDGVGETQYF
DNA: TGCGCCAGCAGCCTGGATGGGGTGGGAGAGACCCAGTACTTC
V: TRBV5-1
size: once
D: NA
J: TRBJ2-5

CDR3: CASSLGVNNEQFF
DNA: TGTGCCAGCAGTTTAGGGGTCAACAATGAGCAGTTCTTC
V: TRBV12-3/TRBV12-4
size: NA
D: NA
J: TRBJ2-1

CDR3: CASSIVLALYNEQFF
DNA: TGTGCCAGTAGTATAGTGCTAGCCCTCTACAATGAGCAGTTCTTC
V: TRBV19
size: NA
D: NA
J: TRBJ2-1

CDR3: CASRDSGGHGYTF
DNA: TGTGCCAGCAGAGACAGCGGGGGTCATGGCTACACCTTC
V: TRBV14
size: NA
D: NA
J: TRBJ1-2

CDR3: CASTNPGQGNTEAFF
DNA: TGCGCCAGCACTAACCCCGGACAGGGAAACACTGAAGCTTTCTTT
V: TRBV5-1
size: NA
D: TRBD1
J: TRBJ1-1

CDR3: CASSQALAGGGVETQYF
DNA: TGTGCCAGCAGCCAAGCGCTAGCGGGAGGAGGGGTCGAGACCCAGTACTTC
V: TRBV3-1/TRBV3-2
size: NA
D: TRBD2
J: TRBJ2-5

CDR3: CASSQEGRNNYEQYF
DNA: TGTGCCAGCAGCCAAGAGGGGCGGAACAACTACGAGCAGTACTTC
V: TRBV3-1/TRBV3-2
size: NA
D: NA
J: TRBJ2-7

CDR3: CAWAPLGQGYGYTF
DNA: TGTGCCTGGGCACCATTAGGACAGGGTTATGGCTACACCTTC
V: TRBV30
size: NA
D: TRBD1
J: TRBJ1-2

CDR3: CSVVEYTQYF
DNA: TGCAGCGTTGTGGAGTACACGCAGTATTTT
V: TRBV29-1
size: once
D: NA
J: TRBJ2-3

CDR3: CASSASGGAFVEQFF
DNA: TGCGCCAGCAGCGCAAGCGGGGGGGCTTTTGTTGAGCAGTTCTTC
V: TRBV5-1
size: NA
D: TRBD2
J: TRBJ2-1

CDR3: CASSGSRGGEKLFF
DNA: TGTGCCAGCAGTGGATCCAGGGGGGGTGAAAAACTGTTTTTT
V: TRBV2
size: NA
D: TRBD1
J: TRBJ1-4

CDR3: CSARGGPRAFF
DNA: TGCAGTGCTAGGGGAGGGCCGCGGGCTTTCTTT
V: TRBV20-1
size: NA
D: NA
J: TRBJ1-1

CDR3: CASSIRRDRGPVGEQYF
DNA: TGTGCCAGTAGTATACGCCGGGACAGGGGTCCTGTAGGCGAGCAGTACTTC
V: TRBV19
size: NA
D: TRBD1
J: TRBJ2-7

CDR3: CASRRRHLFNQPQHF
DNA: TGTGCCAGCAGACGAAGGCATCTTTTCAATCAGCCCCAGCATTTT
V: TRBV6-5
size: NA
D: NA
J: TRBJ1-5

CDR3: CASSHSLAATDTQYF
DNA: TGTGCCAGCAGCCATAGTCTAGCGGCCACAGATACGCAGTATTTT
V: TRBV6-4
size: NA
D: TRBD2
J: TRBJ2-3

CDR3: CASSIDLRGTGYGYTF
DNA: TGTGCCAGTAGTATAGATCTAAGAGGGACAGGCTATGGCTACACCTTC
V: TRBV19
size: NA
D: TRBD1
J: TRBJ1-2

CDR3: CASSVGTVANQPQHF
DNA: TGTGCCAGCAGCGTAGGAACGGTGGCCAATCAGCCCCAGCATTTT
V: TRBV9
size: NA
D: NA
J: TRBJ1-5

CDR3: CASSYGETQYF
DNA: TGTGCCAGCAGTTACGGAGAGACCCAGTACTTC
V: TRBV6-2/TRBV6-3
size: once
D: NA
J: TRBJ2-5

CDR3: CASSGPGQGTGGYTF
DNA: TGTGCCAGCAGCGGCCCGGGACAGGGAACCGGTGGCTACACCTTC
V: TRBV9
size: NA
D: TRBD1
J: TRBJ1-2